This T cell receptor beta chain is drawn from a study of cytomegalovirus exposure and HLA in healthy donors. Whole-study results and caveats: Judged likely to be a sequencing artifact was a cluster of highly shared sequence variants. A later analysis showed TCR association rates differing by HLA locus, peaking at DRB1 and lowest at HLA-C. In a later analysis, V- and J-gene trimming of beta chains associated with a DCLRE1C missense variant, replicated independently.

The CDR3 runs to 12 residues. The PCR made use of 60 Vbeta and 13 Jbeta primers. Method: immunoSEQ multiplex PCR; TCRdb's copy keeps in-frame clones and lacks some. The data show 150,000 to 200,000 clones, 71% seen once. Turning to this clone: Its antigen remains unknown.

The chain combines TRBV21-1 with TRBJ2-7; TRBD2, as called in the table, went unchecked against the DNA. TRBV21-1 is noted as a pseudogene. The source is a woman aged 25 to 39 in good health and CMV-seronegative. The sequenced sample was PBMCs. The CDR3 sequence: CASSWSSYEQYF. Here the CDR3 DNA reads TGTGCCAGCAGCTGGAGCTCCTACGAGCAGTACTTC.